A selection of T cell receptor beta chains follows, all from one sample in a study of CD8 T cells in Susac syndrome. TCRdb independently ran MiXCR on the immunoSEQ multiplex PCR reads; one entry per CDR3 protein. Among 150,000 to 200,000 distinct CDR3 sequences listed, 95% were seen once. The sample was CD8+ T cells from PBMCs. The receptors come from a human donor with Susac syndrome. Both conserved end residues are part of each CDR3. D genes are given only for firm matches. Clone size appears in some rows only: once, few, many, or a class for an expanded clone.

D	size	V	J	CDR3	DNA
.	.	TRBV28	TRBJ2-7	CASSLIQGGRVEQYF	TGTGCCAGCAGTTTGATCCAGGGGGGAAGGGTCGAGCAGTACTTC
TRBD1	.	TRBV13	TRBJ2-3	CASSSGQGRDTQYF	TGTGCCAGCAGCTCTGGACAGGGACGAGATACGCAGTATTTT
TRBD1	.	TRBV11-2	TRBJ1-1	CASSSEGALTEAFF	TGTGCCAGCAGCTCGGAGGGGGCGCTTACTGAAGCTTTCTTT
TRBD2	.	TRBV3-1	TRBJ2-5	CASSYETRLAGGETQYF	TGTGCCAGCAGCTATGAGACGCGACTAGCGGGAGGAGAGACCCAGTACTTC
TRBD2	.	TRBV7-8	TRBJ2-3	CASSPQERLASDTQYF	TGTGCCAGCAGCCCGCAGGAGAGACTAGCGTCAGATACGCAGTATTTT
.	.	TRBV7-8	TRBJ1-4	CASSLDTATNEKLFF	TGTGCCAGCAGCCTCGACACCGCAACTAATGAAAAACTGTTTTTT
TRBD1	.	TRBV27	TRBJ1-2	CASSGQGYGYTF	TGTGCCAGCTCGGGACAGGGTTATGGCTACACCTTC
.	.	TRBV5-1	TRBJ1-2	CASSLVAGDSDGYTF	TGCGCCAGCAGCTTGGTGGCGGGAGACTCGGATGGCTACACCTTC
.	.	TRBV4-1	TRBJ2-3	CASSQAQTDTQYF	TGCGCCAGCAGCCAAGCTCAGACAGATACGCAGTATTTT
.	.	TRBV23-1	TRBJ2-5	CASTYSLTQYF	TGCGCCAGCACCTACAGCCTGACCCAGTACTTC
.	.	TRBV14	TRBJ2-1	CASSHVGGNNEQFF	TGTGCCAGCAGCCATGTGGGAGGAAACAATGAGCAGTTCTTC
TRBD1	.	TRBV4-1	TRBJ2-7	CASSQDRGPYEQYF	TGCGCCAGCAGCCAAGATAGGGGGCCCTACGAGCAGTACTTC
.	.	TRBV20-1	TRBJ2-1	CSANALGRSYNEQFF	TGCAGTGCAAACGCCTTGGGACGGTCCTACAATGAGCAGTTCTTC
.	.	TRBV29-1	TRBJ2-3	CSVESGQEGDTQYF	TGCAGCGTTGAATCCGGACAGGAGGGAGATACGCAGTATTTT
.	once	TRBV5-6	TRBJ2-7	CASSLVPGAGEQYF	TGTGCCAGCAGCTTGGTTCCAGGGGCTGGGGAGCAGTACTTC
TRBD1	.	TRBV27	TRBJ2-2	CASNRKQGAEELFF	TGTGCCAGCAACCGGAAGCAGGGGGCCGAGGAGCTGTTTTTT
.	.	TRBV20-1	TRBJ2-1	CSARDGGRGYNEQFF	TGCAGTGCTAGAGACGGGGGGCGGGGTTACAATGAGCAGTTCTTC
.	once	TRBV12-3/TRBV12-4	TRBJ2-7	CASSPTRVKGEQYF	TGTGCCAGCAGCCCCACCAGGGTTAAAGGAGAGCAGTACTTC
TRBD2	.	TRBV6-5	TRBJ2-2	CASSYSAGENTGELFF	TGTGCCAGCAGTTACTCAGCGGGGGAGAACACCGGGGAGCTGTTTTTT
.	.	TRBV15	TRBJ1-5	CATSTGNQPQHF	TGTGCCACCAGCACCGGGAATCAGCCCCAGCATTTT
TRBD1	.	TRBV19	TRBJ2-1	CASSILGGSSDEQFF	TGTGCCAGTAGTATTTTAGGGGGCTCGTCGGATGAGCAGTTCTTC
TRBD1	.	TRBV28	TRBJ2-5	CASSSNLQGAAQTQYF	TGTGCCAGCAGTTCTAATTTACAGGGGGCGGCGCAGACCCAGTACTTC
.	.	TRBV30	TRBJ1-1	CAWRATGNRKSTEAFF	TGTGCCTGGAGGGCGACAGGCAACAGGAAAAGCACTGAAGCTTTCTTT
TRBD1	.	TRBV4-2	TRBJ1-4	CASSQGPEGAVREKLFF	TGTGCCAGCAGCCAAGGGCCTGAGGGGGCGGTAAGGGAAAAACTGTTTTTT
.	.	TRBV12-3/TRBV12-4	TRBJ1-2	CASSLGTPTGYTF	TGTGCCAGCAGTTTAGGAACCCCTACCGGCTACACCTTC
.	.	TRBV20-1	TRBJ1-2	CSARDEGNYGYTF	TGCAGTGCTAGAGATGAAGGGAACTATGGCTACACCTTC
.	.	TRBV30	TRBJ1-2	CAWSEANYGYTF	TGTGCCTGGAGCGAAGCTAACTATGGCTACACCTTC
.	.	TRBV29-1	TRBJ2-1	CSVDTRGVNEQFF	TGCAGCGTTGATACGCGGGGAGTGAATGAGCAGTTCTTC
TRBD2	.	TRBV12-3/TRBV12-4	TRBJ2-7	CASRGTSGEHSTREQYF	TGTGCCAGCAGGGGGACTAGCGGGGAGCATTCTACGAGGGAGCAGTACTTC
.	.	TRBV5-1	TRBJ1-2	CASSSTDGQGNYGYTF	TGCGCCAGCAGCTCCACCGACGGTCAGGGGAACTATGGCTACACCTTC
TRBD2	.	TRBV2	TRBJ2-7	CASRGTRGEQYF	TGTGCCAGCAGGGGGACTAGGGGCGAGCAGTACTTC
TRBD1	.	TRBV5-1	TRBJ2-3	CASSPDRSTDTQYF	TGCGCCAGCAGCCCGGACAGGAGCACAGATACGCAGTATTTT